This T cell receptor beta chain was found in a study of blood T cell repertoires in COVID-19. Whole-study context: The samples span acute and convalescent COVID-19 from the United States, Italy and Spain. T cells, B-cell-depleted T cells, or PBMCs provided the cDNA or gDNA that served as material.

Germline V gives CDR1 KGHSH, CDR2 LQKENI. With V trimmed by 2 bases and J by 5 bases, 5 bases remained unmatched. The CDR3 loop spans 15 amino acids. Authors' analysis steps: By means of reference gene primer amplification, nucleated cell counts were estimated. Produced via immunoSEQ multiplex PCR; TCRdb's table is partial and in-frame only. V and J calls and clone size are given by that table; D and trimming were obtained from the DNA. The sample yields 170,000 or so clones, about 87% seen once. The clonotype was recovered from a man aged 55 to 70 with COVID-19, enrolled during active disease. The chain is built from TRBV18 and TRBJ2-7, with 11 positions matching TRBD1. The sequencing sample was made of peripheral blood. The CDR3 is CASSPGRDRGDEQYF. The DNA of the CDR3 is TGTGCCAGCTCACCAGGGCGGGACAGGGGGGACGAGCAGTACTTC. The full variable domain, in which reference TRBV18 and TRBJ2-7 provide the parts outside the CDR3, is NAGVMQNPRHLVRRRGQEARLRCSPMKGHSHVYWYRQLPEEGLKFMVYLQKENIIDESGMPKERFSAEFPKEGPSILRIQQVVRGDSAAYFCASSPGRDRGDEQYFGPGTRLTVT.